The subject of this entry is one T cell receptor beta chain. This sample is part of a study of T cell responses to AZD1222 COVID-19 vaccine. Here immunoSEQ multiplex PCR was the method, and the copy in TCRdb shows in-frame clones only, minus some. The table shows 120,000 or so clones, with 92% occurring only once. Germline V gene lookup returns CDR1 KGHSH and CDR2 LQKENI. V was clipped by 3 bases and J by 2 bases, with 11 bases between them. The CDR3 spans 14 residues. The origin of this receptor is an adult in good health. The rearrangement links TRBV18 to TRBJ2-7, with D possibly TRBD1 on 6 matching bases. The sample here was peripheral blood, taken on day 0 of AZD1222 vaccination. This chain's CDR3 is CASSPSDSTYEQYF. The CDR3 coding sequence is TGTGCCAGCTCACCTTCGGACAGTACCTACGAGCAGTACTTC.